Below, 26 T cell receptor beta chains from the same sample are listed, as sequenced in a study of cytomegalovirus exposure and HLA in healthy donors. Vbeta (60) and Jbeta (13) primers were used in the PCR. Measured with immunoSEQ multiplex PCR; TCRdb has only the in-frame clones, and not every one. The specimen's table records approximately 100,000 clones. The sample comprised PBMCs. The receptors were sampled from a man aged 50-59 years in good health and CMV-seronegative.

The chain carries TRBV4-3 and TRBJ2-2, with D perhaps TRBD2 (7 bases). This CDR3 contains 15 residues. Germline values: CDR1 LGHNA, CDR2 YSLEER. Trimming removed 4 bases from V and 4 bases from J, with 13 bases in between. Written as DNA, the CDR3 is TGCGCCAGCAGCCTCCGGGGGGCGACCACCGGGGAGCTGTTTTTT. This codes for CASSLRGATTGELFF.

The chain couples TRBV29-1 to TRBJ1-2; TRBD1 matches 7 bases. Trimming at V came to 7 bases and at J to 2 bases, leaving 13 bases not matched to a gene. The CDR3 has 15 amino acids. CDR1 and CDR2 from the germline V gene are SQVTM and ANQGSEA. CDR3 DNA: TGCAGCGCTACCCCCTTACCGGGACAGAACTATGGCTACACCTTC. Its protein product is CSATPLPGQNYGYTF.

The gene calls are TRBV30 and TRBJ2-1; 9 positions match TRBD1. After removal of 3 bases from V and 4 bases from J, the junction contained 4 bases not matched to a gene. Germline V gene data show CDR1 as GTSNPN and CDR2 as SVGIG (reference sequence). CDR3 length: 14 amino acids. The CDR3 loop is CAWSSDRGYNEQFF. CDR3 nucleotides: TGTGCCTGGAGCTCGGACAGGGGTTACAATGAGCAGTTCTTC.

In regard to this clone: The junction and the germline gene differ at one end; a read error may be behind it. The sample has other DNA sequences that encode this CDR3 too. CDR3 nucleotides: TGTGCCAGCCAACCGACAGAGATGAACACTGAGGCTTTCTTT. Encoded protein: CASQPTEMNTEAFF. V usage is TRBV19 and J usage is TRBJ1-1; a weak D match, TRBD1 (5 bases). The CDR3 extends over 14 amino acids. The germline V gene has CDR1 LNHDA and CDR2 SQIVND (reference sequence).

The chain carries TRBV5-4 and TRBJ1-1; possible D gene TRBD1, 6 bases. The V gene lost 1 base and the J gene lost 4 bases, with 17 bases spanning the gap. The CDR3 contains 16 residues. Germline CDR1 and CDR2: SGHNT and YYREEE (reference sequence). CDR3 coding DNA: TGTGCCAGCAGCTTGAAATTTGGGGGCGTGGGCACTGAAGCTTTCTTT. Translated: CASSLKFGGVGTEAFF. The full variable domain, completed using reference TRBV5-4 and TRBJ1-1, is ETGVTQSPTHLIKTRGQQVTLRCSSQSGHNTVSWYQQALGQGPQFIFQYYREEENGRGNFPPRFSGLQFPNYSSELNVNALELDDSALYLCASSLKFGGVGTEAFFGQGTRLTVV.

The chain joins TRBV19 to TRBJ1-5; 7 bases align to TRBD1. The germline V gene has CDR1 LNHDA and CDR2 SQIVND (reference sequence). This CDR3 has 15 residues. Losses at the gene ends were 5 bases for V and 0 bases for J; bases not matched to a gene: 4. CDR3 sequence (DNA): TGTGCCAGTAGTGGGGGACAGCATAGCAATCAGCCCCAGCATTTT. As protein: CASSGGQHSNQPQHF.

This chain uses TRBV28 with TRBJ2-3; TRBD2 agrees at 9 bases. The CDR3 covers 15 residues. V lost 2 bases and J lost 4; bases outside the gene matches: 4. Germline V gene data show CDR1 as MDHEN and CDR2 as SYDVKM. CDR3 sequence (DNA): TGTGCCAGCAGTTTACAGCGGGGGGTCCCAGATACGCAGTATTTT. Translation: CASSLQRGVPDTQYF. Filled out from reference TRBV28 and TRBJ2-3, the complete variable domain reads DVKVTQSSRYLVKRTGEKVFLECVQDMDHENMFWYRQDPGLGLRLIYFSYDVKMKEKGDIPEGYSVSREKKERFSLILESASTNQTSMYLCASSLQRGVPDTQYFGPGTRLTVL.

The chain carries TRBV6-6 and TRBJ1-1; D remains ambiguous. There are 13 residues in the CDR3. V shed 6 bases and J shed 10 bases, with 18 bases lying between them. Germline V gives CDR1 MNHNY, CDR2 SVGAGI (reference sequence). Here the CDR3 reads CASRGLDDIGAFF. CDR3 in DNA: TGTGCCAGCAGGGGCCTCGACGATATTGGAGCTTTCTTT.

J is TRBJ2-3 and V is TRBV19, with D uncertain. The CDR3 is 15 residues long. V lost 1 base and J lost 0, with 8 bases in between. CDR1 is LNHDA, CDR2 SQIVND, per germline (reference sequence). The chain's CDR3 is CASSIVIQSTDTQYF. CDR3 DNA sequence: TGTGCCAGTAGTATAGTGATCCAGAGCACAGATACGCAGTATTTT. The full variable domain, with the rest looked up from reference TRBV19 and TRBJ2-3, is DGGITQSPKYLFRKEGQNVTLSCEQNLNHDAMYWYRQDPGQGLRLIYYSQIVNDFQKGDIAEGYSVSREKKESFPLTVTSAQKNPTAFYLCASSIVIQSTDTQYFGPGTRLTVL.

V gene TRBV11-3 combines with J gene TRBJ2-7; D may be TRBD1 (6 bases). V was cut by 9 bases and J by 3 bases, with 12 bases left in between. CDR3 length: 12 amino acids. Germline V gene lookup returns CDR1 SGHNT and CDR2 YENEEA. The CDR3 loop reads CASGGGHYEQYF. The DNA for the CDR3 is TGTGCCAGTGGGGGCGGTCACTACGAGCAGTACTTC.

This sequence joins TRBV4-2 and TRBJ1-5; D remains ambiguous. The CDR3 loop spans 13 amino acids. CDR1 is LGHNA, CDR2 YNFKEQ, per germline. V was shortened by 0 bases and J by 6 bases, with 6 bases between the two germline ends. The CDR3 nucleotides are TGTGCCAGCAGCCAAGAGTTCGGTCAGCCCCAGCATTTT. This codes for CASSQEFGQPQHF.

The V call is TRBV27, the J call TRBJ2-7; 9 bases are a match to TRBD1. With 1 base clipped from V and 4 bases from J, the junction kept 8 bases outside the gene matches. The CDR3 spans 16 residues. CDR1 is MNHEY and CDR2 is SMNVEV in the germline V gene (reference sequence). Here the CDR3 reads CASSLFSGTGRYEQYF. As DNA, the CDR3 is TGTGCCAGCAGTTTATTCTCTGGGACAGGGCGTTACGAGCAGTACTTC.

This chain's CDR3 is CASSQQGDTEAFF. In nucleotides, the CDR3 is TGTGCCAGCTCACAACAGGGGGACACTGAAGCTTTCTTT. This sequence joins TRBV18 and TRBJ1-1; 8 positions agree with TRBD1. V trimming: 4 bases; J trimming: 3 bases; junction bases outside the gene matches: 1. This CDR3 spans 13 amino acids. CDR1 is KGHSH, CDR2 LQKENI, per germline.

The chain links TRBV6-1 to TRBJ2-5; D not resolved. CDR3 length: 15 residues. Per germline, CDR1 MNHNS and CDR2 SASEGT. The V end was cut by 1 base, the J end by 3 bases, with 12 bases between. The chain's CDR3 is CASSEEELIEETQYF. The CDR3 region has the DNA TGTGCCAGCAGTGAAGAAGAGCTGATTGAAGAGACCCAGTACTTC.

V is TRBV4-2 and J is TRBJ1-1; no firm D call. The length of the CDR3 is 14 residues. V shed 0 bases and J shed 5 bases, with 10 bases lying between them. Germline CDR1 reads LGHNA; CDR2 reads YNFKEQ. Here the CDR3 DNA reads TGTGCCAGCAGCCAAGATCGACTGACTACTGAAGCTTTCTTT. It specifies CASSQDRLTTEAFF.

V gene TRBV19 combines with J gene TRBJ2-7; tentatively, D is TRBD2 (7 bases). Germline V lookup: CDR1 LNHDA, CDR2 SQIVND (reference sequence). With 4 bases removed from V and 3 bases from J, the gap between germline ends came to 25 bases. The CDR3 is 18 amino acids. The CDR3 nucleotides are TGTGCCAGTAGTACCAATAGGGGAGGGGGTGTTGGGCTCTACGAGCAGTACTTC. This codes for CASSTNRGGGVGLYEQYF.

This sequence joins TRBV10-3 and TRBJ2-5, with TRBD2 as a possible D gene (6 bases). Germline V gives CDR1 ENHRY, CDR2 SYGVKD. The CDR3 loop spans 13 amino acids. The V gene lost 8 bases and the J gene lost 5 bases, with 15 bases spanning the gap. As DNA, the CDR3 is TGTGCCATCGCCATGGGGGGTGGTGAGACCCAGTACTTC. Translation: CAIAMGGGETQYF.

The V and J genes are TRBV19 and TRBJ2-7; 9 bases are shared with TRBD1. Germline V CDR1 and CDR2: LNHDA, SQIVND (reference sequence). The CDR3 contains 14 residues. V dropped 6 bases and J dropped 3; count of bases not matched to a gene: 6. DNA for the CDR3: TGTGCCAGTAGCCCGACAGGGGGTTTCTACGAGCAGTACTTC. This codes for CASSPTGGFYEQYF.

CDR3 amino acids: CASSPQGNNQPQHF. The CDR3 DNA is TGTGCCAGCTCACCTCAGGGTAACAATCAGCCCCAGCATTTT. The chain has TRBV18 and TRBJ1-5; tentatively, D is TRBD1 (5 bases). This CDR3 comprises 14 residues. Looked up from germline, CDR1 is KGHSH and CDR2 is LQKENI. Trimming pared 3 bases from V and 3 bases from J, leaving 9 bases between. The variable domain in full, with the rest retrieved from reference TRBV18 and TRBJ1-5, is NAGVMQNPRHLVRRRGQEARLRCSPMKGHSHVYWYRQLPEEGLKFMVYLQKENIIDESGMPKERFSAEFPKEGPSILRIQQVVRGDSAAYFCASSPQGNNQPQHFGDGTRLSIL.

The J gene is TRBJ2-2, the V gene TRBV4-1; 9 positions agree with TRBD2. J was trimmed by 7 bases and V by 2 bases; bases with no gene match: 5. Looked up from germline, CDR1 is MGHRA and CDR2 is YSYEKL. The CDR3 extends over 15 amino acids. The CDR3 sequence: CASSQLAGANGELFF. The CDR3 nucleotides read TGCGCCAGCAGCCAATTAGCGGGAGCGAACGGGGAGCTGTTTTTT.

The chain is built from TRBV28 and TRBJ2-2; the D gene is possibly TRBD1 (6 bases). The V end lost 8 bases, the J end lost 6 bases, and 19 bases lay between the germline ends. Germline assignment: CDR1 MDHEN and CDR2 SYDVKM. The CDR3 has 15 amino acids. The CDR3 is CASHEYRVEAGELFF. CDR3 nucleotides: TGTGCCAGCCATGAGTACAGGGTTGAGGCCGGGGAGCTGTTTTTT.

The chain uses TRBV7-2 and TRBJ2-5; 12 bases agree with TRBD2. Trimming took 1 base from V and 6 from J; bases not matched to a gene: 6. The CDR3 runs 16 residues. Germline loops: CDR1 SGHTA, CDR2 FQGNSA. This CDR3 is CASSLEASGGAKTQYF. The CDR3 DNA reads TGTGCCAGCAGCTTAGAGGCTAGCGGGGGGGCTAAGACCCAGTACTTC.

The J gene is TRBJ2-7, the V gene TRBV7-9, with D perhaps TRBD1 (5 bases). The germline CDR1 and CDR2 sequences are SEHNR and FQNEAQ (reference sequence). Trimming took off 1 base at V and 5 bases at J, with 12 bases between the two ends. There are 14 residues in the CDR3. The CDR3 reads CASSLVSREDEQYF. Here the CDR3 DNA reads TGTGCCAGCAGCTTAGTCTCCAGGGAAGACGAGCAGTACTTC.

The chain couples TRBV2 to TRBJ2-7; D might be TRBD2 (5 bases). Trimming left V 4 bases short and J 4 bases short, with 14 bases between. CDR1 is SNHLY and CDR2 is FYNNEI in the germline V gene. The CDR3 spans 14 residues. CDR3: CASSVLGGGYEQYF. In DNA form, the CDR3 reads TGTGCCAGCAGTGTACTAGGCGGTGGGTACGAGCAGTACTTC.

The chain is built from TRBV19 and TRBJ1-4, with TRBD1 identical over 7 bases. The germline V gene has CDR1 LNHDA and CDR2 SQIVND (reference sequence). Trimming cost V 3 bases and J 4 bases; bases outside gene matches: 5. CDR3 length equals 15 residues. The CDR3 coding sequence is TGTGCCAGTAGTATGTTAGGGACAGTTAATGAAAAACTGTTTTTT. It translates to CASSMLGTVNEKLFF.

This chain joins TRBV25-1 and TRBJ1-2, with TRBD1 identical over 10 bases. Germline V gene lookup returns CDR1 MGHDK and CDR2 SYGVNS. After removal of 5 bases from V and 1 base from J, the junction contained 4 bases not matched to a gene. The CDR3 consists of 15 residues. The CDR3 reads CASSQGTGDNYGYTF. The CDR3 DNA reads TGTGCCAGCAGTCAAGGGACAGGGGATAACTATGGCTACACCTTC.